Sequencing of this T cell receptor (beta chain) was carried out in a study of CD8 T cells in ankylosing spondylitis (dated by TCRdb to about 2017). Regarding the research as a whole: The study set out to find disease-linked TCR variants by profiling T cell receptor beta repertoires in ankylosing spondylitis patients and healthy donors. The full study cohort was made up of about two dozen ankylosing spondylitis patients and 108 healthy donors. Peripheral blood samples were taken, and synovial fluid was additionally collected from ankylosing spondylitis patients.

The CDR3 covers 16 residues, taking in both the cysteine and the phenylalanine. Just CDR3 DNA is preserved here, 48 bases in frame from base 1. Trimming takes 1 base off V and 5 bases off J; junction bases not matched to a gene: 6. CDR1 and CDR2 (MNHEY, SMNVEV) derive from the germline V gene (reference sequence). This clonotype was counted many times. Which antigen it targets is not known. Nothing much larger sits one base from this clone, and base qualities are not available. The sample was run on an Illumina HiSeq 2500. Quantitative 5'-RACE with molecular barcodes was the method used to prepare the TCR beta libraries. From the authors' description of their analysis: Disease-linked TCR variants were identified with a new computational method built on a probabilistic model of VDJ rearrangement. TCRdb cleaned the public reads at Q25 with fastp, built clones with MiXCR and kept in-frame beta chains. When rows share a CDR3 protein, they turn into one entry using the most common DNA and genes. The V and J calls come from TCRdb's annotation, not from the publication. The sample includes hundreds of thousands of distinct CDR3 sequences, with 7.5% to 9.5% observed a single time. The ten biggest clones cover roughly 4.9% of the sample.

Results the study describes overall, beyond this receptor: The disease-linked clones showed a CD8+ phenotype and occurred at relatively low frequencies in peripheral blood. Blood from ankylosing spondylitis patients appeared to be characterized by a TCR beta motif composed of under 10 highly homologous amino acid variants. Some motif variants were previously reported in synovial fluid and blood of reactive arthritis patients, suggesting common disease-initiation mechanisms. According to the report, matched synovial fluid samples from ankylosing spondylitis patients were significantly enriched for the disease-linked clones.

Recombination connected TRBV27 to TRBJ2-2; 8 nucleotides in the junction match TRBD2. The specimen was blood, either unsorted or a sorted T cell fraction (not recorded which). The sequence was collected from a female donor with ankylosing spondylitis or in good health (not recorded which). Here the CDR3 is given as CASSLYSGSSTGELFF. The DNA is TGTGCCAGCAGTTTATACAGCGGGAGTTCGACCGGGGAGCTGTTTTTT.